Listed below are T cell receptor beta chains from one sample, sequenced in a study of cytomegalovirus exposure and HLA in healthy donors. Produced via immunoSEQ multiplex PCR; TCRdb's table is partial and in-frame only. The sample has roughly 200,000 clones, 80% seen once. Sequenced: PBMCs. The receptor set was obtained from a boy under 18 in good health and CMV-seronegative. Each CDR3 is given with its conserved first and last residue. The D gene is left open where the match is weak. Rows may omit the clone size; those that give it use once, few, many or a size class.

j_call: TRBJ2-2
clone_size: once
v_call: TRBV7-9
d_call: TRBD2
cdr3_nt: TGTGCCAGCAGCCCGAAAGGGAATAGCGGGAGAACCGGGGAGCTGTTTTTT
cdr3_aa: CASSPKGNSGRTGELFF

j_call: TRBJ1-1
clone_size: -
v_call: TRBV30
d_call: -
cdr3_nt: TGTGCCTGGAGTGAGGGGGGGAGTACTGAAGCTTTCTTT
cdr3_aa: CAWSEGGSTEAFF

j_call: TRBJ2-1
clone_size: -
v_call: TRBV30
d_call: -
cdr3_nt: TGTGCCTGGAGTGTATTGAGCTACAATGAGCAGTTCTTC
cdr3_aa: CAWSVLSYNEQFF

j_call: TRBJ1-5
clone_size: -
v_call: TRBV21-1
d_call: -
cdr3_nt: TGTGCCAGCAGCTCCCGCGGGGGGCAAGTTCGTCAGCCCCAGCATTTT
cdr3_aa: CASSSRGGQVRQPQHF

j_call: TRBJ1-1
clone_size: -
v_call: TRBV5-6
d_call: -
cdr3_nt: TGTGCCAGCAGCGACATTGAGGGCACCATTGCTGAAGCTTTCTTT
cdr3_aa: CASSDIEGTIAEAFF

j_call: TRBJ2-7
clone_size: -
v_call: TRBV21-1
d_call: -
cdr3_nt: TGTGCCAGCACCCCTGGTCCAGGGTGCTACGAGCAGTACTTC
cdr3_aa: CASTPGPGCYEQYF

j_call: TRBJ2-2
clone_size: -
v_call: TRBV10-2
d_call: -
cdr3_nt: TGCGCCAGCCGATCTGCCGTTTCCGACAGGCTGAAGGAGCTGTTTTTT
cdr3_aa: CASRSAVSDRLKELFF

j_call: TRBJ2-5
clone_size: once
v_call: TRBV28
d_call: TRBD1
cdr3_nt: TGTGCCAGCAGTGCAATCCAGGGGGCTTTAAGGGAGACCCAGTACTTC
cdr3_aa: CASSAIQGALRETQYF

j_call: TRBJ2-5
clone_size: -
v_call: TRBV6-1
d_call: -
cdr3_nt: TGTGCCGGCAGTGAAGGGGACGGGGGTGCCCAGTACTTC
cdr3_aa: CAGSEGDGGAQYF

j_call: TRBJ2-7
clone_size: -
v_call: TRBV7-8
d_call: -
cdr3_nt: TGTGCCAGCAGCTTAAGGTCGGGCGAGCAGTACTTC
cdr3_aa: CASSLRSGEQYF

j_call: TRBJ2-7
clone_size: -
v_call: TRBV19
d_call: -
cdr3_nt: TGTGCCAGTAGTATAGCGCAGGGAGGGGGATCCTACGAGCAGTACTTC
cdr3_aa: CASSIAQGGGSYEQYF